One sample yielded the 7 T cell receptor beta chains listed below, sequenced in a study of beta chain features in type 1 diabetes. The entirety of the isolated RNA underwent reverse transcription, so expressed TCRB transcripts were sequenced. Profiled with immunoSEQ multiplex PCR; TCRdb holds only in-frame clones, not every one. The repertoire holds about 270,000 clones, with over 12% as singletons. The specimen was naive CD4+ T cells from blood. These receptors all come from a woman in her 40s in good health.

This clone was seen more than once but under ten times. The rearrangement joins TRBV7-9 to TRBJ1-5; perhaps TRBD1 as D (6 bases). The V gene lost 5 bases and the J gene lost 6 bases, with 17 bases spanning the gap. The CDR3 length is 15 residues. The germline V gene has CDR1 SEHNR and CDR2 FQNEAQ (reference sequence). The CDR3 spells CASSNDPGVFQPQHF. DNA of the CDR3: TGTGCCAGCAGCAACGATCCAGGGGTGTTTCAGCCCCAGCATTTT.

This sequence joins TRBV19 and TRBJ2-1; no clear D. This CDR3 comprises 15 residues. Germline CDR1 reads LNHDA; CDR2 reads SQIVND (reference sequence). Trimming took off 7 bases at V and 5 bases at J, with 18 bases between the two ends. Here the CDR3 reads CASTVTAQQNNEQFF. The CDR3 DNA follows: TGTGCCAGTACGGTCACGGCACAGCAAAACAATGAGCAGTTCTTC. The full variable domain, with the rest looked up from reference TRBV19 and TRBJ2-1, is DGGITQSPKYLFRKEGQNVTLSCEQNLNHDAMYWYRQDPGQGLRLIYYSQIVNDFQKGDIAEGYSVSREKKESFPLTVTSAQKNPTAFYLCASTVTAQQNNEQFFGPGTRLTVL.

V and J are TRBV19 and TRBJ1-2; no reliable D call. Germline loops: CDR1 LNHDA, CDR2 SQIVND (reference sequence). V lost 5 bases, J lost 3 bases, and 7 bases lay in between. This CDR3 is built from 12 residues. DNA for the CDR3: TGTGCCAGTAGTTGGCAGGACTATGGCTACACCTTC. Residues: CASSWQDYGYTF.

This clone has only a few counts. This chain links TRBV7-8 with TRBJ1-1; 10 bases map to TRBD1. The CDR3 length is 17 residues. The V gene end was trimmed by 4 bases and the J gene end by 5 bases; junction bases not matched to a gene: 13. The germline V gene has CDR1 SGHVS and CDR2 FQNEAQ. CDR3 in DNA: TGTGCCAGCAGCTCCCTCCGGGACAGGGGAGGTAGGACTGAAGCTTTCTTT. Translating gives CASSSLRDRGGRTEAFF.

The table lists this clone with a few counts. The chain is built from TRBV18 and TRBJ2-3, with a weak D call TRBD1 (5 bases). This CDR3 spans 15 amino acids. Between the trimmed V and J ends, which lost 6 bases and 3 bases, there was a span of 16 bases. Germline V CDR1 and CDR2: KGHSH, LQKENI. CDR3: CASSHLPKGTDTQYF. The CDR3 region has the DNA TGTGCCAGCTCCCATCTACCCAAGGGGACAGATACGCAGTATTTT.

This clone has at least ten counts. V gene TRBV29-1 combines with J gene TRBJ1-1; D unresolved. The V end was cut by 5 bases, the J end by 5 bases, with 12 bases between. Germline-derived CDR1 and CDR2 are SQVTM and ANQGSEA. The length of the CDR3 is 12 residues. The CDR3 is CSVRQARTEAFF. The CDR3 DNA reads as TGCAGCGTTCGCCAAGCGCGTACTGAAGCTTTCTTT.

The chain uses TRBV5-1 and TRBJ1-4; D uncertain. CDR1 is SGHRS and CDR2 is YFSETQ in the germline V gene. V shed 4 bases and J shed 8 bases, with 15 bases lying between them. The length of the CDR3 is 14 residues. The CDR3 nucleotides are TGCGCCAGCAGCAAGGGATGGGAGTTCGAAAAACTGTTTTTT. This gives the protein CASSKGWEFEKLFF.